A single sample gave rise to the 11 T cell receptor beta chains below, sequenced in a study of blood T cells in healthy people across ages. A second PCR, run for about 7 to 11 cycles, used a sample-barcoded 5' primer plus a J-beta primer mix. From the 5' RACE reads, TCRdb called clonotypes with MiXCR, one entry per CDR3 protein. The sample has 650,000 to 950,000 distinct CDR3 sequences; under 45% are singletons. The sample comprised blood. Receptors originate from a man aged 55 to 70 in good health.

This CDR3 reads CASSSPRGQETQYF. CDR3 coding DNA: TGTGCCAGCAGCTCCCCCCGGGGGCAGGAGACCCAGTACTTC. V usage is TRBV5-5 and J usage is TRBJ2-5; D might be TRBD1 or TRBD2, each matching 6 bases. Trimming took off 3 bases at V and 5 bases at J, with 14 bases between the two ends. The CDR3 consists of 14 residues. Germline V gives CDR1 SGHKS, CDR2 YYEKEE (reference sequence). The whole variable domain, filled in from reference TRBV5-5 and TRBJ2-5, reads DAGVTQSPTHLIKTRGQQVTLRCSPISGHKSVSWYQQVLGQGPQFIFQYYEKEERGRGNFPDRFSARQFPNYSSELNVNALLLGDSALYLCASSSPRGQETQYFGPGTRLLVL.

The gene calls are TRBV5-6 and TRBJ1-5; tentative D call: TRBD1 (6 bases). Between the trimmed V and J ends, which lost 3 bases and 5 bases, there was a span of 15 bases. Looked up from germline, CDR1 is SGHDT and CDR2 is YYEEEE. The CDR3 is 15 residues long. In DNA form, the CDR3 reads TGTGCCAGCAGCTCGAGGGACACCGGTTATCAGCCCCAGCATTTT. It translates to CASSSRDTGYQPQHF.

The chain recombines TRBV5-4 with TRBJ2-3; tentatively, D is TRBD1 (6 bases). With 4 bases removed from V and 3 bases from J, the gap between germline ends came to 9 bases. The CDR3 contains 13 residues. Germline CDR1 is SGHNT and CDR2 is YYREEE (reference sequence). This CDR3 reads CASSADRTDTQYF. The CDR3 nucleotides are TGTGCCAGCAGCGCCGACAGGACAGATACGCAGTATTTT.

This clonotype was seen a few times. The chain has TRBV29-1 and TRBJ2-3; maybe TRBD2 (5 bases). Germline V CDR1 and CDR2: SQVTM, ANQGSEA. Trimming took 8 bases from V and 3 from J, leaving 15 bases between them. This CDR3 is 13 amino acids long. The CDR3: CSHRGRPTDTQYF. CDR3 in DNA: TGCAGCCACCGGGGTCGGCCGACAGATACGCAGTATTTT.

The chain links TRBV4-3 to TRBJ2-1, with 14 bases matching TRBD2. Trimming at V came to 1 base and at J to 10 bases, leaving 6 bases not matched to a gene. This CDR3 contains 16 residues. Looked up from germline, CDR1 is LGHNA and CDR2 is YSLEER. CDR3 amino acids: CASSQGLAGGIYEQFF. CDR3 DNA sequence: TGCGCCAGCAGCCAAGGACTAGCGGGAGGGATATACGAGCAGTTCTTC.

The rearrangement links TRBV4-1 to TRBJ2-7; 7 bases are a match to TRBD2. J gave up 3 bases and V 0 bases, and 8 bases lay outside the gene matches. The CDR3 runs to 16 residues. Germline-derived CDR1 and CDR2 are MGHRA and YSYEKL. The CDR3 is CASSQDPVRGVYEQYF. CDR3 in DNA: TGCGCCAGCAGCCAAGATCCGGTCCGGGGGGTCTACGAGCAGTACTTC.

This clonotype was observed a few times. This chain uses TRBV29-1 with TRBJ1-2, with a tentative D call TRBD1 (6 bases). Germline V gene sequence: CDR1 SQVTM, CDR2 ANQGSEA. The CDR3 runs to 11 residues. V lost 6 bases, J lost 8 bases, and 13 bases lay in between. The chain's CDR3 is CSVGQNQGYTF. DNA for the CDR3: TGCAGCGTGGGACAAAATCAAGGCTACACCTTC.

The chain has TRBV4-3 and TRBJ2-5; 7 bases line up with TRBD1. The germline V gene has CDR1 LGHNA and CDR2 YSLEER. With 0 bases clipped from V and 11 bases from J, the junction kept 12 bases outside the gene matches. The CDR3 is made up of 15 amino acids. Here the CDR3 DNA reads TGCGCCAGCAGCCAAGACTTGGGACAGAGGGCTGAGCAGTACTTC. It yields the protein CASSQDLGQRAEQYF.

This chain joins TRBV20-1 and TRBJ1-5; tentative D call: TRBD1 (5 bases). CDR3 length: 16 residues. Per the germline V gene, CDR1 is DFQATT and CDR2 is SNEGSKA (reference sequence). Between the trimmed V and J ends, which lost 6 bases and 2 bases, there was a span of 20 bases. The DNA of the CDR3 is TGCAGTGCCATGGTTAGGGGCCGGGCGCGCAATCAGCCCCAGCATTTT. As protein: CSAMVRGRARNQPQHF.

On this clonotype: Its ends do not fully match the called genes, so a read error is possible. J is TRBJ2-4 and V is TRBV3-1; weak D call: TRBD1 (5 bases). With the DNA end fitting TRBJ2-7 better, the J assignment may be wrong. The CDR3 is 14 amino acids. The germline V gene has CDR1 LGHDT and CDR2 YNNKEL (reference sequence). The CDR3 loop is CACSPQGGRDEQYF. The CDR3 DNA reads TGTGCCTGCAGCCCGCAGGGTGGTAGGGACGAGCAGTACTTC.

A few counts support this clonotype. The genes are TRBV20-1 and TRBJ2-5; 8 bases align to TRBD2. The CDR3 is 14 amino acids. With 6 bases clipped from V and 3 bases from J, the junction kept 9 bases outside the gene matches. Germline CDR1 reads DFQATT; CDR2 reads SNEGSKA (reference sequence). The CDR3 region has the DNA TGCAGTGCCCCGGGAGGGATAGGCAAAGAGACCCAGTACTTC. As protein: CSAPGGIGKETQYF.